The entry that follows covers one TCR beta chain sequence. Its antigen is as yet unknown. Every patient had mismatch repair deficiency by PCR or immunohistochemistry. Three pembrolizumab responders had their TCRs sequenced. Clones were read by immunoSEQ multiplex PCR, and TCRdb kept only the in-frame ones, dropping some. The sample includes about 100,000 clones, under 90% of them seen just once. The germline V and J ends were trimmed by 3 bases and 7 bases, with 18 bases remaining between them. CDR3 length equals 15 residues. Germline loops: CDR1 LNHDA, CDR2 SQIVND (reference sequence). The data were taken from a study of PD-1 blockade in mismatch repair-deficient tumors. Study in general: Patients had about 13 mismatch repair-deficient cancer types and were previously treated and progressing.

Whole-study results and caveats: Rapid post-treatment expansion, then contraction, generally preceding radiologic response, marked tumor-resident clones.

The chain links TRBV19 to TRBJ2-5; D not certain. The receptor's source is an adult with mismatch repair-deficient cancer. The source material was peripheral blood, sampled 36 weeks after starting pembrolizumab. CDR3 DNA sequence: TGTGCCAGTAGTATTAGTAAGGGCTCCACGGGGACCCAGTACTTC. Translating it yields CASSISKGSTGTQYF.